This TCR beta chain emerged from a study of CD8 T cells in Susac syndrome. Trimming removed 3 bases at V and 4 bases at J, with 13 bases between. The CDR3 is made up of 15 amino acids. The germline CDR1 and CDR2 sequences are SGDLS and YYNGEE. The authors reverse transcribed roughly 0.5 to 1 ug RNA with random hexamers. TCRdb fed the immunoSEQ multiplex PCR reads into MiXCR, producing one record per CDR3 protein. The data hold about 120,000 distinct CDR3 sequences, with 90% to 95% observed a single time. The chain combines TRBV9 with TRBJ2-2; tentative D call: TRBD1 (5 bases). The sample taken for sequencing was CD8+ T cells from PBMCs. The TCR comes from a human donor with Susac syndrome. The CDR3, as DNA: TGTGCCAGCAGCGCCAGACAGTTAAGCACCGGGGAGCTGTTTTTT. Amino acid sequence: CASSARQLSTGELFF.